A selection of T cell receptor beta chains follows, all from one sample in a study of T cells in localized non-small cell lung cancer. Profiled with immunoSEQ multiplex PCR; TCRdb holds only in-frame clones, not every one. This sample has 1,500 to 2,000 clones, with 25% to 30% found just once. The sample consisted of normal lung tissue next to the tumor, taken before any cancer treatment. The receptors originated from an older male donor with stage I squamous cell lung carcinoma. Both conserved end residues are part of each CDR3. A D gene is named only where the DNA matches it firmly. Not every row has a clone size; where given, it reads once, few, many or a size class.

>NA|TRBJ2-5|NA|TRBV19
TGTGCCAGTAGTATAGTGCTCCGGGAGAGGAGAGAGACCCAGTACTTC
CASSIVLRERRETQYF
>few|TRBJ2-3|TRBD2|TRBV15
TGTGCCACCAGCAGAGATTTGGCCGGGGCGGGAGGGCCACCCCATTTT
CATSRDLAGAGGPPHF
>few|TRBJ2-1|NA|TRBV14
TGTGCCAGCAGCCTTTTAGTCTCCTACAATGAGCAGTTCTTC
CASSLLVSYNEQFF
>NA|TRBJ2-5|NA|TRBV7-1
TGTGCCAGCAGCATCAGGGTTCGGGAGACCCAGTACTTC
CASSIRVRETQYF
>few|TRBJ2-3|NA|TRBV9
TGTGCCAGCAGCCCCTGGGCGGCAGTTGAAGTTGGAGATACGCAGTATTTT
CASSPWAAVEVGDTQYF
>few|TRBJ2-2|TRBD2|TRBV9
TGTGCCAGCAGCGAAACTAGCGCCGGGGAGCTGTTTTTT
CASSETSAGELFF
>NA|TRBJ1-1|NA|TRBV28
TGTGCCAGCAGCCGGGGAGGGAGTGGAGACACTGAAGCTTTCTTT
CASSRGGSGDTEAFF
>medium-sized|TRBJ2-1|TRBD1|TRBV6-8
TGTGCCAGCAGGCCGGGACAGTCCTACAATGAGCAGTTCTTC
CASRPGQSYNEQFF
>NA|TRBJ2-1|NA|TRBV28
TGTGCCAGCATGCGGGGTGGGAACTACAATGAGCAGTTCTTC
CASMRGGNYNEQFF
>once|TRBJ1-4|NA|TRBV28
TGTGCCAGCAGTTTTGGGTCAACTAATGAAAAACTGTTTTTT
CASSFGSTNEKLFF
>NA|TRBJ2-5|TRBD1|TRBV28
TGTGCCAGCAGTTTGCCTGACAGGGGACGAAGTGGGACCCAGTACTTC
CASSLPDRGRSGTQYF
>large|TRBJ2-7|NA|TRBV7-2
TGTGCCAGCAGCTTTGGGGGTTTGGACGAGCAGTACTTC
CASSFGGLDEQYF
>large|TRBJ1-3|NA|TRBV9
TGTGCCAGCAGTGGAGGGCCCGGAAACACCATATATTTT
CASSGGPGNTIYF
>few|TRBJ1-1|NA|TRBV11-3
TGTGCCAGCAGCTTAGAATTTGGTGCTCGGAACACTGAAGCTTTCTTT
CASSLEFGARNTEAFF
>NA|TRBJ1-3|NA|TRBV11-3
TGTGCCAGCAGCACACGGAGCTCTGGAAACACCATATATTTT
CASSTRSSGNTIYF
>few|TRBJ1-5|NA|TRBV7-6
TGTGCCAGCAGCTTAGTTGGCAACAGTCATCAGCCCCAGCATTTT
CASSLVGNSHQPQHF
>NA|TRBJ2-1|TRBD2|TRBV19
TGTGCCAGTAGTATCGGGACTAGCGGTAACAATGAGCAGTTCTTC
CASSIGTSGNNEQFF
>medium-sized|TRBJ1-2|NA|TRBV11-3
TGTGCCAGCAGCTTAGGAGAGGGAGGTTTTTATGGCTACACCTTC
CASSLGEGGFYGYTF
>few|TRBJ1-2|NA|TRBV6-8
TGTGCCAGCCAGGACTTGGCGAGGCATGGCTACACCTTC
CASQDLARHGYTF
>few|TRBJ1-2|NA|TRBV25-1
TGTGCCAGCAGTCTGCCAGGAGATCTAAGCTTCTATGGCTACACCTTC
CASSLPGDLSFYGYTF
>NA|TRBJ1-2|NA|TRBV6-8
TGTGCCAGCAGTGACCCGGGGGGGAACTATGGCTACACCTTC
CASSDPGGNYGYTF
>NA|TRBJ2-1|NA|TRBV19
TGTGCCAGTAATAAGGCAATGGGTGAGCAGTTCTTC
CASNKAMGEQFF